Here is one T cell receptor (beta chain) with its context. Each CDR3 protein is one row after TCRdb ran MiXCR on the 5' RACE reads. This sample has 400,000 to 550,000 distinct CDR3 sequences, with roughly a fifth found just once. V shed 5 bases, J shed 8 bases, and the junction held 18 bases outside the gene matches. This CDR3 has 17 residues. CDR1 and CDR2 (germline): MGHDK, SYGVNS. The data stem from a study of identical twins. These sequences were also reported in another study, on T cells expressing NK-cell markers.

The sequence came from a woman aged 18-29 years in good health. Sequencing input: CD4+ T cells sorted from blood. J is TRBJ2-1 and V is TRBV25-1; TRBD2 agrees at 7 bases. The CDR3 region is CASSQRKGAGRVDEQFF. The CDR3 DNA is TGTGCCAGCAGTCAGAGAAAAGGGGCGGGGAGGGTCGATGAGCAGTTCTTC.